Described below is a single T cell receptor beta chain sequence and its context. With 0 bases removed from V and 0 bases from J, the gap between germline ends came to 10 bases. This CDR3 spans 16 amino acids. CDR1 SGHRS and CDR2 YFSETQ come from the germline V gene. Produced via immunoSEQ multiplex PCR; TCRdb's table is partial and in-frame only. The data hold over 120,000 clones, with approximately 86% observed a single time. The sample's time point: blood 4 weeks post-SBRT, at nephrectomy. Regarding treatment: 15 Gy SBRT to primary tumor, nephrectomy 4 weeks later. Nephrectomy followed 15 Gy stereotactic body radiation by 4 weeks. Serial blood draws occurred at baseline and 2 and 4 weeks post-SBRT. The tumor was a clear cell renal cell carcinoma. This sample stems from a study of radiation and T cells in renal cell carcinoma.

The V gene is TRBV5-1, the J gene TRBJ1-3; D not resolved. Source: blood, taken from a patient whose treatment included radiotherapy and nephrectomy. The TCR originated in a woman between 45 and 65 years old with renal cell carcinoma. CDR3 DNA sequence: TGCGCCAGCAGCTTGGAACAACAGATCTCTGGAAACACCATATATTTT. Protein product: CASSLEQQISGNTIYF. Full variable domain (missing parts from reference TRBV5-1 and TRBJ1-3): KAGVTQTPRYLIKTRGQQVTLSCSPISGHRSVSWYQQTPGQGLQFLFEYFSETQRNKGNFPGRFSGRQFSNSRSEMNVSTLELGDSALYLCASSLEQQISGNTIYFGEGSWLTVV.